This T cell receptor beta chain was identified during a study of T cells in Graves' hyperthyroidism and ophthalmopathy. Study summary: Peripheral blood collection took place at initial diagnosis, before any treatment. Findings and caveats of the study: Among clonotypes expanded in thyroid above 0.001, most were also found in blood.

Drawn at first hyperthyroidism diagnosis, the blood sample preceded any ophthalmopathy symptoms. V shed 6 bases and J shed 2 bases, with 13 bases lying between them. Looked up from germline, CDR1 is LNHDA and CDR2 is SQIVND (reference sequence). The CDR3 consists of 15 residues. Regions amplified from RNA transcripts were the TCR beta CDR3 regions. A first-round RT-PCR of the TCR CDR3 used the HTBI primer set. One entry per CDR3 protein, called by TCRdb with MiXCR from the multiplex PCR reads. Of around 300,000 distinct CDR3 sequences in the sample, about 25% were seen once. Ten or more counts support this clonotype. Its antigen is currently unknown.

The sample taken for sequencing was blood. The V call is TRBV19, the J call TRBJ2-2; D gene unclear. This TCR came from a man aged 35-49 years with Graves' hyperthyroidism that later progressed to Graves' ophthalmopathy. In nucleotides, the CDR3 is TGTGCCAGTAGGCGAACTCTCAGCAACACCGGGGAGCTGTTTTTT. Translating it yields CASRRTLSNTGELFF.